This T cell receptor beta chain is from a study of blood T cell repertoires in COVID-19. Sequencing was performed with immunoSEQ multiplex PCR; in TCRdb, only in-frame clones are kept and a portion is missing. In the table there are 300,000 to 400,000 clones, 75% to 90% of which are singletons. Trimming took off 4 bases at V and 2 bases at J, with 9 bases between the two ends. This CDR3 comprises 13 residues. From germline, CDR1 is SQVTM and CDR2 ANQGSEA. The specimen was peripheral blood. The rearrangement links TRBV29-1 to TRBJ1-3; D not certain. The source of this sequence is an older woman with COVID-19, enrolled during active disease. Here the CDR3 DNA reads TGCAGCGTTGGGTTGCAGGCTGGAAACACCATATATTTT. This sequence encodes CSVGLQAGNTIYF.